This TCR beta chain was sequenced during a study of blood T cells in healthy people across ages. The V gene end was trimmed by 5 bases and the J gene end by 7 bases; junction bases not matched to a gene: 13. This CDR3 contains 15 residues. Germline assignment: CDR1 SGHTA and CDR2 FQGNSA. This clonotype was found a few times. Then a second PCR, running about 6 to 12 cycles, was carried out with a sample-barcoded 5' primer and a J-beta primer mix. All samples yielded 2.5 million or more CDR3-containing paired-end reads. Each CDR3 protein is one row after TCRdb ran MiXCR on the 5' RACE reads. Found here are roughly 2 million distinct CDR3 sequences, less than 50% of them singletons; the top ten hold approximately 2.1%.

J is TRBJ2-5 and V is TRBV7-2, with TRBD2 identical over 7 bases. Sequencing input: blood. The clonotype originates from a woman between 35 and 50 years old in good health. DNA of the CDR3: TGTGCCAGCAGCCCACCCGGGAACCGGGAGGTGACCCAGTACTTC. It translates to CASSPPGNREVTQYF.